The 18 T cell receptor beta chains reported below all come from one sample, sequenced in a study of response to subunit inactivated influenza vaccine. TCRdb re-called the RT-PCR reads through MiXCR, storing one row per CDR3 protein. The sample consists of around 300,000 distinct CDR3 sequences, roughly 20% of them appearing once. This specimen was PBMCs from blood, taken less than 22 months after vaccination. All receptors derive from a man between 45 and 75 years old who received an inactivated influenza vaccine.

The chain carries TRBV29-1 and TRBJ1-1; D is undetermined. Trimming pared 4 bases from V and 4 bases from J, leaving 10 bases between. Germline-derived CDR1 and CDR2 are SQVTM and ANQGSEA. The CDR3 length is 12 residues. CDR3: CSVAQGSTEAFF. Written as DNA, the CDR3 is TGCAGCGTTGCACAAGGGAGCACTGAAGCTTTCTTT.

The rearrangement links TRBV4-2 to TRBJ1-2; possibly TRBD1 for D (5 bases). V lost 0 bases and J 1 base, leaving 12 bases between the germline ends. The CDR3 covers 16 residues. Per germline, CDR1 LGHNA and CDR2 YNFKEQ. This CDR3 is CASSQEIRRVNYGYTF. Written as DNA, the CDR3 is TGTGCCAGCAGCCAAGAGATACGCAGGGTTAACTATGGCTACACCTTC.

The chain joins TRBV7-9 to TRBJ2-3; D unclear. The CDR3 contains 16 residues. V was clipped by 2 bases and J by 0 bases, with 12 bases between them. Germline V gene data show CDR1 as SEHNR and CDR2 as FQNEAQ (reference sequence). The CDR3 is CASSLRPASSTDTQYF. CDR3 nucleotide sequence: TGTGCCAGCAGCTTACGTCCGGCATCTAGCACAGATACGCAGTATTTT.

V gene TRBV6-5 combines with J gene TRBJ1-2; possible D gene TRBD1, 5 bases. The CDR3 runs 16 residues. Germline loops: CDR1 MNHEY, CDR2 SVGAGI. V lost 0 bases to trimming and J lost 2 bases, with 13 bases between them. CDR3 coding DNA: TGTGCCAGCAGTTACTCGAGCCTCAGGGTCAACTATGGCTACACCTTC. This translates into CASSYSSLRVNYGYTF.

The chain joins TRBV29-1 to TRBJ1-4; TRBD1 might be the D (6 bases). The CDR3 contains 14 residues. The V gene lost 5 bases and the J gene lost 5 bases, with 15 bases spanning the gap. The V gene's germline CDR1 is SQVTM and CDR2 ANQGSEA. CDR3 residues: CSVPGTSGNEKLFF. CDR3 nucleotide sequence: TGCAGCGTTCCCGGGACATCAGGGAATGAAAAACTGTTTTTT.

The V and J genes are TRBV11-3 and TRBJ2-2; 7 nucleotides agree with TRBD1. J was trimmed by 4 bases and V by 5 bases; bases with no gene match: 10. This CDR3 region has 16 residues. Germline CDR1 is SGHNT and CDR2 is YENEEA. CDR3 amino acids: CASSVSGQVSTGELFF. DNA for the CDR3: TGTGCCAGCAGCGTAAGCGGACAGGTTTCCACCGGGGAGCTGTTTTTT.

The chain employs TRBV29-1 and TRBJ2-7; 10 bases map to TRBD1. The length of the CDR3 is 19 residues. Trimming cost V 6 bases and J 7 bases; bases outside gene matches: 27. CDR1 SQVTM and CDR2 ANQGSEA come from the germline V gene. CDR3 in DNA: TGCAGCGTCTGGATGCCGGGACAGGGGCCCAAAGGTCCCCCCAGGGAGCAGTACTTC. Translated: CSVWMPGQGPKGPPREQYF.

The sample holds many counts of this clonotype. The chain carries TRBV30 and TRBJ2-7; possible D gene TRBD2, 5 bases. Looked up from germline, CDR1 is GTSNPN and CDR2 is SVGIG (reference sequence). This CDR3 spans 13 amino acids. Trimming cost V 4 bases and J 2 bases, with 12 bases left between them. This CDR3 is CAWKDFSTYEQYF. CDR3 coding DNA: TGTGCCTGGAAGGACTTTTCGACCTACGAGCAGTACTTC.

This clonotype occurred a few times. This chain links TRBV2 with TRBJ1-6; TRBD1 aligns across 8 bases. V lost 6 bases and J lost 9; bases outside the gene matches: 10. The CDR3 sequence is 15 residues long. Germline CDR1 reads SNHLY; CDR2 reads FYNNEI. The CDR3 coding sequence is TGTGCCAGCAGGCTCAGACAGGGGAGCTCTTCACCCCTCCACTTT. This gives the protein CASRLRQGSSSPLHF.

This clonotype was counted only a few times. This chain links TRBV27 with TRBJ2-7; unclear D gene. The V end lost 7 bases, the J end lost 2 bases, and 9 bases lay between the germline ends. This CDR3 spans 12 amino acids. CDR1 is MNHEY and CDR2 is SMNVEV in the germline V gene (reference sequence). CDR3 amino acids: CASIGGTYEQYF. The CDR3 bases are TGTGCCAGCATCGGCGGAACCTACGAGCAGTACTTC.

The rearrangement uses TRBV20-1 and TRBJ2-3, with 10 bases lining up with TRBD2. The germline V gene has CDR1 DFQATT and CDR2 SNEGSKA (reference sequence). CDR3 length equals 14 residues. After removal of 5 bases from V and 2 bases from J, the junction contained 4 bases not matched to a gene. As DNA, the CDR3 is TGCAGTGCTGTACTAGCGGGGCCCACAGATACGCAGTATTTT. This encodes CSAVLAGPTDTQYF.

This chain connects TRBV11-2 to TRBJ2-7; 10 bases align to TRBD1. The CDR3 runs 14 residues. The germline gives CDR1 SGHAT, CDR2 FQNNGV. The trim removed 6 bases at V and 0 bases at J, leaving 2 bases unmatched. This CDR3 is CASRRTGGSYEQYF. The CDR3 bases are TGTGCCAGCAGAAGGACAGGGGGCTCCTACGAGCAGTACTTC.

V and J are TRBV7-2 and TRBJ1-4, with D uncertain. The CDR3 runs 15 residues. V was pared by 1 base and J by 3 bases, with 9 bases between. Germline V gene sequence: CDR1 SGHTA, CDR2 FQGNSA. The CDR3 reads CASSLVYQANEKLFF. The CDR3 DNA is TGTGCCAGCAGCTTAGTATACCAGGCTAATGAAAAACTGTTTTTT.

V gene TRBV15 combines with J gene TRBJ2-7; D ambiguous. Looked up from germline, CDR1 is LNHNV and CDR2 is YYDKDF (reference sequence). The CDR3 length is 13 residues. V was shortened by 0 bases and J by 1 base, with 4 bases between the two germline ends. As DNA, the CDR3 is TGTGCCACCAGCAGAGACAGATCCTACGAGCAGTACTTC. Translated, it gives CATSRDRSYEQYF.

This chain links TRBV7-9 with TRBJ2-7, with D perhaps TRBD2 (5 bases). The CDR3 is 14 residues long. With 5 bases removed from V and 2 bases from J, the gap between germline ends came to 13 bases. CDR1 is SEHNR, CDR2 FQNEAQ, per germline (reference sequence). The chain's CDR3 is CASSTRGHAYEQYF. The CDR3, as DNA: TGTGCCAGCAGCACCCGAGGGCATGCCTACGAGCAGTACTTC.

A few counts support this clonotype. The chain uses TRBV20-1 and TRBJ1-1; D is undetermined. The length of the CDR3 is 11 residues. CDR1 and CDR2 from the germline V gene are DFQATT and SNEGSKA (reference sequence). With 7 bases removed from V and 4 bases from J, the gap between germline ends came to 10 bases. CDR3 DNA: TGCAGTGAACAGATCGGCACTGAAGCTTTCTTT. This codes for CSEQIGTEAFF.

The CDR3 coding sequence is TGTGCCAGCAGTTACTCGGAACGTAACTATGGCTACACCTTC. Residues: CASSYSERNYGYTF. The rearrangement joins TRBV6-5 to TRBJ1-2, with no clear D. This CDR3 is built from 14 residues. Trimming took 0 bases from V and 1 from J, leaving 6 bases between them. Germline-derived CDR1 and CDR2 are MNHEY and SVGAGI.

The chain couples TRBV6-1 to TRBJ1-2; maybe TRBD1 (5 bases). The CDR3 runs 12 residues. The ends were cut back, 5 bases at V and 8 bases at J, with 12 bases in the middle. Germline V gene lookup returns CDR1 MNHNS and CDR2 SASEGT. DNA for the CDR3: TGTGCCAGCAGTCAGGGACTGCGGGGCTACACCTTC. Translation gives CASSQGLRGYTF.